A single sample is the source of the 18 T cell receptor beta chains below, sequenced in a study of blood T cell repertoires in COVID-19. The data were produced by immunoSEQ multiplex PCR, yet TCRdb's version contains in-frame clones alone and is incomplete. This table holds around 250,000 clones, about four fifths found once. Specimen: PBMCs or T cells enriched from blood (not recorded which). These receptors all stem from a man aged 45-60 years who had recovered from COVID-19.

This sequence joins TRBV7-2 and TRBJ2-5, with TRBD2 matching 11 bases. The CDR3 consists of 16 residues. V lost 3 bases to trimming and J lost 1 base; unmatched junction nucleotides: 4. Germline V lookup: CDR1 SGHTA, CDR2 FQGNSA. The DNA for the CDR3 is TGTGCCAGCAGCTTCGATAGCGGGAGGGCCCAAGAGACCCAGTACTTC. Translation gives CASSFDSGRAQETQYF.

V usage is TRBV3-1 (or the pseudogene TRBV3-2) and J usage is TRBJ2-5, with D possibly being TRBD2 (5 bases). Trimming left V 1 base short and J 5 bases short, with 11 bases between. Germline V CDR1 and CDR2: LGHDT, YNNKEL (reference sequence). CDR3 length: 14 residues. Written as DNA, the CDR3 is TGTGCCAGCAGCCAAGTTGCGGGTCGGGAGACCCAGTACTTC. Encoded protein: CASSQVAGRETQYF.

The chain combines TRBV13 with TRBJ2-3; D is perhaps TRBD2 (5 bases). Germline CDR1 is PRHDT and CDR2 is FYEKMQ (reference sequence). The CDR3 has 15 amino acids. The ends were cut back, 5 bases at V and 0 bases at J, with 12 bases in the middle. CDR3 sequence reads: CASSPRTGSTDTQYF. The CDR3 DNA sequence: TGTGCCAGCAGCCCCAGGACGGGAAGCACAGATACGCAGTATTTT. Variable domain in full (rest from reference TRBV13 and TRBJ2-3): AAGVIQSPRHLIKEKRETATLKCYPIPRHDTVYWYQQGPGQDPQFLISFYEKMQSDKGSIPDRFSAQQFSDYHSELNMSSLELGDSALYFCASSPRTGSTDTQYFGPGTRLTVL.

The chain recombines TRBV18 with TRBJ2-5; TRBD1 is a possible D gene (5 bases). Trimming took off 4 bases at V and 2 bases at J, with 17 bases between the two ends. The length of the CDR3 is 16 residues. Germline values: CDR1 KGHSH, CDR2 LQKENI. The DNA for the CDR3 is TGTGCCAGCTCACTCAATGAAGCGACAGAGCAAGAGACCCAGTACTTC. This codes for CASSLNEATEQETQYF.

The J gene is TRBJ2-5, the V gene TRBV11-2; 10 positions agree with TRBD2. Losses at the gene ends were 2 bases for V and 1 base for J; bases not matched to a gene: 7. The length of the CDR3 is 17 residues. Germline values: CDR1 SGHAT, CDR2 FQNNGV. In DNA form, the CDR3 reads TGTGCCAGCAGCTTATCGGGACTAGCGATGGCCCAAGAGACCCAGTACTTC. Translating gives CASSLSGLAMAQETQYF.

The CDR3 here is CASSLNGDNSPLHF. The CDR3 DNA sequence: TGTGCCAGCAGCTTAAACGGGGATAATTCACCCCTCCACTTT. The chain has TRBV11-2 and TRBJ1-6, with D uncertain. Trimming left V 2 bases short and J 5 bases short, with 7 bases between. The CDR3 contains 14 residues. The germline CDR1 and CDR2 sequences are SGHAT and FQNNGV.

The chain uses TRBV28 and TRBJ1-5; the D is unclear. The CDR3 is made up of 12 amino acids. V dropped 8 bases and J dropped 3 bases, with 8 bases sitting between them. Germline assignment: CDR1 MDHEN and CDR2 SYDVKM. The CDR3 sequence: CASHRHNQPQHF. In DNA form, the CDR3 reads TGTGCCAGCCACCGACACAATCAGCCCCAGCATTTT.

V and J are TRBV5-4 and TRBJ1-2, with TRBD1 matching over 7 bases. The germline V gene has CDR1 SGHNT and CDR2 YYREEE (reference sequence). The CDR3 consists of 15 residues. The J segment lost 3 bases and the V segment lost 1 base, leaving 6 bases of the junction unmatched. This CDR3 is CASSLSTGEYYGYTF. The CDR3 DNA sequence: TGTGCCAGCAGCTTGTCTACAGGGGAGTACTATGGCTACACCTTC.

This clone was seen once. The rearrangement uses TRBV5-5 and TRBJ2-7; 11 bases map to TRBD1. This CDR3 has 17 residues. Per the germline V gene, CDR1 is SGHKS and CDR2 is YYEKEE (reference sequence). J gave up 5 bases and V 3 bases, and 13 bases lay outside the gene matches. The CDR3 protein is CASSSLLPGTGGNEQYF. DNA of the CDR3: TGTGCCAGCAGCTCCCTTCTTCCCGGGACAGGGGGAAACGAGCAGTACTTC.

The chain joins TRBV2 to TRBJ1-5; TRBD1 is a possible D gene (5 bases). Germline V gene sequence: CDR1 SNHLY, CDR2 FYNNEI. Trimming shortened V by 6 bases and J by 1 base, and 13 bases separated the two germline ends. The CDR3 runs to 15 residues. CDR3 in amino acids: CASRGTRGSNQPQHF. CDR3 coding DNA: TGTGCCAGCAGGGGGACTCGCGGGAGCAATCAGCCCCAGCATTTT.

This chain's CDR3 is CASSLETGGGYTF. In DNA, the CDR3 is TGCGCCAGCAGCTTGGAAACAGGGGGTGGCTACACCTTC. The chain uses TRBV5-1 and TRBJ1-2, with 8 nucleotides matching TRBD1. V shed 0 bases, J shed 7 bases, and the junction held 2 bases outside the gene matches. CDR3 length: 13 amino acids. The germline CDR1 and CDR2 sequences are SGHRS and YFSETQ.

About this clone: One junction end disagrees with the germline gene, perhaps due to a read error. V is TRBV28 and J is TRBJ2-3; D may be TRBD2 (6 bases). This CDR3 has 16 residues. Germline CDR1 is MDHEN and CDR2 is SYDVKM. Here the CDR3 DNA reads TGTGCCAGCAGTTATCTGCCCGGGAGCAGCAGAGATACGCAGTATTTT. This encodes CASSYLPGSSRDTQYF.

This chain joins TRBV12-3 or TRBV12-4 and TRBJ1-2; 7 bases map to TRBD1. CDR3 length: 13 residues. V lost 6 bases and J lost 6; bases outside the gene matches: 7. The CDR3 is CASRTTGDDGYTF. CDR3 nucleotide sequence: TGTGCCAGCAGGACTACAGGGGACGATGGCTACACCTTC.

V usage is TRBV5-1 and J usage is TRBJ1-6; 12 bases line up with TRBD1. The CDR3 length is 15 residues. CDR1 is SGHRS, CDR2 YFSETQ, per germline. The trim removed 0 bases at V and 10 bases at J, leaving 2 bases unmatched. Here the CDR3 DNA reads TGCGCCAGCAGCTTGGGGGACAGGGGGCAATCACCCCTCCACTTT. Encoded protein: CASSLGDRGQSPLHF. Full variable domain (remainder filled in from reference TRBV5-1 and TRBJ1-6): KAGVTQTPRYLIKTRGQQVTLSCSPISGHRSVSWYQQTPGQGLQFLFEYFSETQRNKGNFPGRFSGRQFSNSRSEMNVSTLELGDSALYLCASSLGDRGQSPLHFGNGTRLTVT.

The chain uses TRBV5-1 and TRBJ1-1; a possible D gene is TRBD1 (6 bases). The CDR3 runs to 14 residues. Trimming left V 2 bases short and J 3 bases short, with 11 bases between. Looked up from germline, CDR1 is SGHRS and CDR2 is YFSETQ. The CDR3 DNA follows: TGCGCCAGCAGCTTCTTACAGGGAGACACTGAAGCTTTCTTT. The encoded protein is CASSFLQGDTEAFF.

This chain links TRBV18 with TRBJ2-1; 14 bases fit TRBD2. V was clipped by 2 bases and J by 6 bases; unmatched bases: 3. The CDR3 is 16 residues long. Germline assignment: CDR1 KGHSH and CDR2 LQKENI. CDR3 sequence (DNA): TGTGCCAGCTCACCAAGACTAGCGGGAGGGGGCAATGAGCAGTTCTTC. Its translation is CASSPRLAGGGNEQFF. Combining the CDR3 with reference TRBV18 and TRBJ2-1 gives the whole variable domain NAGVMQNPRHLVRRRGQEARLRCSPMKGHSHVYWYRQLPEEGLKFMVYLQKENIIDESGMPKERFSAEFPKEGPSILRIQQVVRGDSAAYFCASSPRLAGGGNEQFFGPGTRLTVL.

This clone was observed a single time. The chain links TRBV6-6 to TRBJ2-4; 7 positions match TRBD2. The V gene end was trimmed by 5 bases and the J gene end by 1 base; junction bases not matched to a gene: 14. Per the germline V gene, CDR1 is MNHNY and CDR2 is SVGAGI (reference sequence). The length of the CDR3 is 18 residues. The CDR3 here is CASSPSGRDPEAKNIQYF. CDR3 in DNA: TGTGCCAGCAGTCCCAGTGGGAGGGACCCCGAGGCCAAAAACATTCAGTACTTC.

The rearrangement uses TRBV24-1 and TRBJ2-5; D is possibly TRBD2 (5 bases). CDR1 and CDR2 from the germline V gene are KGHDR and SFDVKD. The CDR3 runs 13 residues. Deletions cut 3 bases from V and 1 base from J, with 5 bases between. The CDR3 loop reads CATSDSGQETQYF. The CDR3 coding sequence is TGTGCCACCAGTGATAGCGGCCAAGAGACCCAGTACTTC.